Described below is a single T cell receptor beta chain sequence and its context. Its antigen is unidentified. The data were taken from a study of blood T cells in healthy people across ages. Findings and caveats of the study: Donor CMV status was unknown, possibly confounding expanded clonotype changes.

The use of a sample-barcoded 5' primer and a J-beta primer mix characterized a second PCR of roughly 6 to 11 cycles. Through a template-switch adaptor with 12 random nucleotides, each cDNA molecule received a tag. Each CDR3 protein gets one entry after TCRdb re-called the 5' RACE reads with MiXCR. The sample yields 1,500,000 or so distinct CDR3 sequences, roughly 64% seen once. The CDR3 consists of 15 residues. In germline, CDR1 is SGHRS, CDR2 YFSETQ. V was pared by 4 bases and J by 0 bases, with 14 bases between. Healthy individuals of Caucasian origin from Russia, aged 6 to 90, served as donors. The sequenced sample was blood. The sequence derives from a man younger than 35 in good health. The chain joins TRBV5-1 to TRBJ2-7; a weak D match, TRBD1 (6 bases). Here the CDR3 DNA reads TGCGCCAGCAGCGACAATACAGGGTTCTCCTACGAGCAGTACTTC. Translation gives CASSDNTGFSYEQYF.